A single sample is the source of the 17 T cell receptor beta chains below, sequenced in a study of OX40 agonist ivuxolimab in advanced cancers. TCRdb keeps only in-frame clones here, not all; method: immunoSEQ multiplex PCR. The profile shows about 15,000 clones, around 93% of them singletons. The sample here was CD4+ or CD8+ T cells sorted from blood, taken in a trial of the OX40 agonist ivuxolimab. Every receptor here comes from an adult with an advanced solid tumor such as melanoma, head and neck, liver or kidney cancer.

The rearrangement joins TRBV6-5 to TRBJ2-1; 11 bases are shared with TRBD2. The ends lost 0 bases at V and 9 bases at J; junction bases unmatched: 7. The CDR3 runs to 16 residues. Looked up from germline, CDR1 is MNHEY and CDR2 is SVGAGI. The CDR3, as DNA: TGTGCCAGCAGTTACTCGATCGGCCTAGCGGGAGGTGAGCAGTTCTTC. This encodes CASSYSIGLAGGEQFF.

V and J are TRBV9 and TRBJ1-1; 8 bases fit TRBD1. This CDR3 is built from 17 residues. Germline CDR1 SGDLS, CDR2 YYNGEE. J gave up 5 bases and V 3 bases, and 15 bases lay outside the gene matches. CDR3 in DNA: TGTGCCAGCAGCGAGACAGGGGAGGAGTGGGTGGATACTGAAGCTTTCTTT. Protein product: CASSETGEEWVDTEAFF.

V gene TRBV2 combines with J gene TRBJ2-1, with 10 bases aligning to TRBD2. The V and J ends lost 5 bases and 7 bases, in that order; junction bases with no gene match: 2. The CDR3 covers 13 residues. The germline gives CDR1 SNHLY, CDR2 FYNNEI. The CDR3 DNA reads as TGTGCCAGCAGTCCGACTAGCGGGAATGAGCAGTTCTTC. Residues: CASSPTSGNEQFF.

CDR3 in DNA: TGTGCCAGCAGCTCTCAGCGGGTCTATTCCTACAATGAGCAGTTCTTC. Its translation is CASSSQRVYSYNEQFF. This chain joins TRBV5-8 and TRBJ2-1; the D gene is possibly TRBD2 (6 bases). Trimming took off 3 bases at V and 1 base at J, with 14 bases between the two ends. The CDR3 is 16 residues long. Germline CDR1 is SGHTS and CDR2 is YDEGEE. Full variable domain (missing parts from reference TRBV5-8 and TRBJ2-1): EAGVTQSPTHLIKTRGQQATLRCSPISGHTSVYWYQQALGLGLQFLLWYDEGEERNRGNFPPRFSGRQFPNYSSELNVNALELEDSALYLCASSSQRVYSYNEQFFGPGTRLTVL.

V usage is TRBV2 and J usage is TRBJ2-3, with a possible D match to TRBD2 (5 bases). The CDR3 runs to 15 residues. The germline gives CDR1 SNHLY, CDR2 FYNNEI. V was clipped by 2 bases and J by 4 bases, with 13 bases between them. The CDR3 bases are TGTGCCAGCAGTGAACCCTGGGCCGGGGCAGATACGCAGTATTTT. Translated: CASSEPWAGADTQYF.

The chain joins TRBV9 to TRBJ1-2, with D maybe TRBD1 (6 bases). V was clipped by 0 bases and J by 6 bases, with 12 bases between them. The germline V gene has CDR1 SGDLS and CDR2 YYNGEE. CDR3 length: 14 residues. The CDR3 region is CASSVEGGGDGYTF. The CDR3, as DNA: TGTGCCAGCAGCGTAGAAGGAGGGGGAGATGGCTACACCTTC.

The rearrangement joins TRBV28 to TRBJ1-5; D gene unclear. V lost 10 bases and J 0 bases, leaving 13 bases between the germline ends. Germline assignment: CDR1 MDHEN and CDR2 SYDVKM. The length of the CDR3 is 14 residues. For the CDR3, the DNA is TGTGCCACCGCGGACGGTTATAGCAATCAGCCCCAGCATTTT. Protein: CATADGYSNQPQHF.

The CDR3 sequence is CASSLNAGGVRDNSPLHF. The DNA of the CDR3 is TGTGCCAGCAGCTTAAACGCAGGAGGGGTTCGGGATAATTCACCCCTCCACTTT. This chain links TRBV7-2 with TRBJ1-6; perhaps TRBD1 as D (5 bases). This CDR3 contains 18 residues. V lost 2 bases to trimming and J lost 5 bases, with 19 bases between them. Germline CDR1 reads SGHTA; CDR2 reads FQGNSA. Filled out from reference TRBV7-2 and TRBJ1-6, the complete variable domain reads GAGVSQSPSNKVTEKGKDVELRCDPISGHTALYWYRQSLGQGLEFLIYFQGNSAPDKSGLPSDRFSAERTGGSVSTLTIQRTQQEDSAVYLCASSLNAGGVRDNSPLHFGNGTRLTVT.

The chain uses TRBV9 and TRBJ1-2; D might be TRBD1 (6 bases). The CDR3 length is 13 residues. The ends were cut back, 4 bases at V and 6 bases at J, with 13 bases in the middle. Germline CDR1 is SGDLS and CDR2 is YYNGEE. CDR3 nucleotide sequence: TGTGCCAGCAGCATGGGGGGCGCAGATGGCTACACCTTC. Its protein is CASSMGGADGYTF.

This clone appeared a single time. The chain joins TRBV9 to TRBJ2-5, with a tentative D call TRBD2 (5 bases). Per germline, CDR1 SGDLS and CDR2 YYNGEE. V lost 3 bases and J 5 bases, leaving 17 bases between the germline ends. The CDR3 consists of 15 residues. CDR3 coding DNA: TGTGCCAGCAGCGCAGCAGTGCATTCGGGGGAGACCCAGTACTTC. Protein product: CASSAAVHSGETQYF.

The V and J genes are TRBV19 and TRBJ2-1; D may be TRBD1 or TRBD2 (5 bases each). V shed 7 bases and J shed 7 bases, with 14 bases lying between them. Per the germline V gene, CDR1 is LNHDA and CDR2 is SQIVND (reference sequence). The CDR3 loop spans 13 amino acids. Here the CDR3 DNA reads TGTGCCAGTACCCCTGGGGGTTTGAATGAGCAGTTCTTC. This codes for CASTPGGLNEQFF.

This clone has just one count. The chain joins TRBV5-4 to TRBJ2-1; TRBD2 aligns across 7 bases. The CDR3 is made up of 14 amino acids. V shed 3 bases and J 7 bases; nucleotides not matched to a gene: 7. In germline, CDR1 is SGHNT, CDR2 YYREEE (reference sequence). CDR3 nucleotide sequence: TGTGCCAGCAGCTCTAGCGGAGTTACGAATGAGCAGTTCTTC. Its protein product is CASSSSGVTNEQFF.

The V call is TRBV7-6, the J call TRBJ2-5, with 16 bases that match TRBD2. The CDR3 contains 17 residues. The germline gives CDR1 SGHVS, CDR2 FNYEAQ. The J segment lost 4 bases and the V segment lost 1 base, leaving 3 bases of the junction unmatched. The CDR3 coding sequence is TGTGCCAGCAGCTTAGGCGGGACTAGCGGGGGGGGAGAGACCCAGTACTTC. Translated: CASSLGGTSGGGETQYF.

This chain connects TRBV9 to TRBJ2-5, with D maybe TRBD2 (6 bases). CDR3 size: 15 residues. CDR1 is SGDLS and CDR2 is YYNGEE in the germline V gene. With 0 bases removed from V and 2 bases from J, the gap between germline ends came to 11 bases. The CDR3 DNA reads TGTGCCAGCAGCGTAGACGGAGGAGGGCAAGAGACCCAGTACTTC. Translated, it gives CASSVDGGGQETQYF.

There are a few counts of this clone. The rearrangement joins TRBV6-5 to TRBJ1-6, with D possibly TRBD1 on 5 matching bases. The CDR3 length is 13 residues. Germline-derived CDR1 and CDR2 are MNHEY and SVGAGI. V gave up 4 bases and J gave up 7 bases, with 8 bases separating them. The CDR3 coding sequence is TGTGCCAGCAGTTCCGGGGGGAATTCACCCCTCCACTTT. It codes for CASSSGGNSPLHF.

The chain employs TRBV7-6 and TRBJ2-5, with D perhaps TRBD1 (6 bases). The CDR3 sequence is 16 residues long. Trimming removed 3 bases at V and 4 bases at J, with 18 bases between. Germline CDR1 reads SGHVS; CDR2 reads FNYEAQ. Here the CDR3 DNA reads TGTGCCAGCAGCTTCGAACCACAGGGTTGGAGAGAGACCCAGTACTTC. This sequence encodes CASSFEPQGWRETQYF.

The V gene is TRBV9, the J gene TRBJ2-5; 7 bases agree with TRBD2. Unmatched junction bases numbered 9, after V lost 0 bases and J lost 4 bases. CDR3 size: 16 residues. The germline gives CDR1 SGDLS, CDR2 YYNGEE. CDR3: CASSVGERDLAETQYF. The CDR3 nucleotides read TGTGCCAGCAGCGTAGGTGAGCGGGATCTAGCAGAGACCCAGTACTTC.